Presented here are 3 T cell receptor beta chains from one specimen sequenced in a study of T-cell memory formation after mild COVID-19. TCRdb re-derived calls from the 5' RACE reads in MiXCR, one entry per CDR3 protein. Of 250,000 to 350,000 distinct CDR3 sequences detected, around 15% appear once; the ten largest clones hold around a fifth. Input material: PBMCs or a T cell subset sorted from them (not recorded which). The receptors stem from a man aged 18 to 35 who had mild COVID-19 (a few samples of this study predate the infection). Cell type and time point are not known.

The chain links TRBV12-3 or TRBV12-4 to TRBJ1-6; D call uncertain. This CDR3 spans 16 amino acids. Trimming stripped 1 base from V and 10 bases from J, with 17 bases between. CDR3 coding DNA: TGTGCCAGCAGTTTAGGCACAGATGGGCACGGGTCACCCCTCCACTTT. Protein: CASSLGTDGHGSPLHF.

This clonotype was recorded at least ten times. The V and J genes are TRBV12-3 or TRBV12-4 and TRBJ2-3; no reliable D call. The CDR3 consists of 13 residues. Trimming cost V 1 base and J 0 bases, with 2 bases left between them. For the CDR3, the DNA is TGTGCCAGCAGTTTAGGCAGCACAGATACGCAGTATTTT. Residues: CASSLGSTDTQYF.

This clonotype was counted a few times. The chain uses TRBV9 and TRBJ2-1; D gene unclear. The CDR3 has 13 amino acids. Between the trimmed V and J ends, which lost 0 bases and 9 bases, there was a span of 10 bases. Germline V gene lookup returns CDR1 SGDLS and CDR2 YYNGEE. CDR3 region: CASSVGQLAEQFF. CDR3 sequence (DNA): TGTGCCAGCAGCGTAGGTCAGTTGGCTGAGCAGTTCTTC.